These T cell receptor beta chains were read from a single sample in a study of sequential checkpoint blockade in melanoma. Produced via immunoSEQ multiplex PCR; TCRdb's table is partial and in-frame only. Of approximately 34,000 clones listed, almost 85% were seen once; the top ten hold 5.5% to 7%. The specimen comprised CD8+ T cells sorted from blood (inferred from file names), sampled from a patient given nivolumab and ipilimumab in sequence. The receptors originated from a human donor with melanoma. The CDR3 runs from the conserved cysteine through the conserved F or W. Fields, in order: CDR3 DNA, CDR3 protein, J gene, clone size, D gene, V gene. A D gene is named only where the DNA matches it firmly. The size entry is marked missing in some rows and otherwise reads once, few, many or a size class.

CDR3 DNA: TGTGCCAGCAGCTCTTATGCAACTAATGAAAAACTGTTTTTT
CDR3 protein: CASSSYATNEKLFF
J gene: TRBJ1-4
clone size: -
D gene: -
V gene: TRBV13

CDR3 DNA: TGTGCCAGCAGTTCAGGGGACAGCTCCTACGAGCAGTACTTC
CDR3 protein: CASSSGDSSYEQYF
J gene: TRBJ2-7
clone size: -
D gene: TRBD1
V gene: TRBV27

CDR3 DNA: TGTGCCAGCAGTTTACAGGGCTCCTACGAGCAGTACTTC
CDR3 protein: CASSLQGSYEQYF
J gene: TRBJ2-7
clone size: -
D gene: -
V gene: TRBV28

CDR3 DNA: TGTGCCAGCAGCCCCGGGACTATTTACAATGAGCAGTTCTTC
CDR3 protein: CASSPGTIYNEQFF
J gene: TRBJ2-1
clone size: -
D gene: TRBD2
V gene: TRBV13

CDR3 DNA: TGTGCCAGCAGTTGGCCAGGGGGGACTTATGGCTACACCTTC
CDR3 protein: CASSWPGGTYGYTF
J gene: TRBJ1-2
clone size: -
D gene: TRBD1
V gene: TRBV28

CDR3 DNA: TGTGCCAGCAGCCCAGACACGTACCAAGAGACCCAGTACTTC
CDR3 protein: CASSPDTYQETQYF
J gene: TRBJ2-5
clone size: -
D gene: -
V gene: TRBV6-6

CDR3 DNA: TGTGCCAGCAGCTTAGATGGCAGGCCAGCTTTCTTT
CDR3 protein: CASSLDGRPAFF
J gene: TRBJ1-1
clone size: -
D gene: -
V gene: TRBV7-8

CDR3 DNA: TGTGCCAGCAGCTTAGGTGGGGGGAGGCAGTACTTC
CDR3 protein: CASSLGGGRQYF
J gene: TRBJ2-7
clone size: -
D gene: -
V gene: TRBV11-2

CDR3 DNA: TGCGCCAGCAGCCAGGAACCGCCGGGACTATACTACAATGAGCAGTTCTTC
CDR3 protein: CASSQEPPGLYYNEQFF
J gene: TRBJ2-1
clone size: -
D gene: TRBD2
V gene: TRBV4-1

CDR3 DNA: TGTGCCAGCAGTGACTCCACCGGGACAGGGGATTCACCCCTCCACTTT
CDR3 protein: CASSDSTGTGDSPLHF
J gene: TRBJ1-6
clone size: -
D gene: TRBD1
V gene: TRBV6-4

CDR3 DNA: TGTGCCAGCAGCACCACAGGGGAAACCGGGGAGCTGTTTTTT
CDR3 protein: CASSTTGETGELFF
J gene: TRBJ2-2
clone size: -
D gene: TRBD1
V gene: TRBV13

CDR3 DNA: TGTGCCAGCAGTTGGAAGCGGACGGGCTACGAGCAGTACTTC
CDR3 protein: CASSWKRTGYEQYF
J gene: TRBJ2-7
clone size: -
D gene: -
V gene: TRBV27

CDR3 DNA: TGTGCCAGCTCACCCCTGGGGGCAGGGGGAGGCTACGAGCAGTACTTC
CDR3 protein: CASSPLGAGGGYEQYF
J gene: TRBJ2-7
clone size: -
D gene: -
V gene: TRBV18

CDR3 DNA: TGTGCCACTACGAAAAATAGTAATGAGCAGTTCTTC
CDR3 protein: CATTKNSNEQFF
J gene: TRBJ2-1
clone size: -
D gene: -
V gene: TRBV15

CDR3 DNA: TGTGCCAGCAGCTCTAGCCAGTATATCTACGAGCAGTACTTC
CDR3 protein: CASSSSQYIYEQYF
J gene: TRBJ2-7
clone size: -
D gene: -
V gene: TRBV7-9

CDR3 DNA: TGTGCCAGCTCCCCACGGAGAGAAATGAACACTGAAGCTTTCTTT
CDR3 protein: CASSPRREMNTEAFF
J gene: TRBJ1-1
clone size: -
D gene: -
V gene: TRBV28

CDR3 DNA: TGTGCCAGCAGTGAACAGGGTAATGGAAACACCATATATTTT
CDR3 protein: CASSEQGNGNTIYF
J gene: TRBJ1-3
clone size: once
D gene: -
V gene: TRBV2

CDR3 DNA: TGTGCCAGCAGCTTGGGGCTCGGAACCGGGGAGCTGTTTTTT
CDR3 protein: CASSLGLGTGELFF
J gene: TRBJ2-2
clone size: -
D gene: -
V gene: TRBV7-6

CDR3 DNA: TGTGCCAGCAGTCTCGGGGGTAGCTACACCTTC
CDR3 protein: CASSLGGSYTF
J gene: TRBJ1-2
clone size: once
D gene: -
V gene: TRBV2

CDR3 DNA: TGTGCCAGCAGCTTGGAAGGACAGGGGCACACCGGGGAGCTGTTTTTT
CDR3 protein: CASSLEGQGHTGELFF
J gene: TRBJ2-2
clone size: -
D gene: TRBD1
V gene: TRBV5-8

CDR3 DNA: TGCGCCAGCAGTGACCTCGCCGGAGATACGCAGTATTTT
CDR3 protein: CASSDLAGDTQYF
J gene: TRBJ2-3
clone size: -
D gene: -
V gene: TRBV10-2

CDR3 DNA: TGTGCCAGTAGTATAGTGTGGGGGCACGGAACTGAAGCTTTCTTT
CDR3 protein: CASSIVWGHGTEAFF
J gene: TRBJ1-1
clone size: -
D gene: -
V gene: TRBV19

CDR3 DNA: TGTGCCAGCATGGGGACAGGCGAAGCGTCCCAGCATTTT
CDR3 protein: CASMGTGEASQHF
J gene: TRBJ1-5
clone size: -
D gene: TRBD1
V gene: TRBV2

CDR3 DNA: TGCGCCAGCAGCTTGGAAGGGGCTGGCAATCAGCCCCAGCATTTT
CDR3 protein: CASSLEGAGNQPQHF
J gene: TRBJ1-5
clone size: -
D gene: -
V gene: TRBV5-1

CDR3 DNA: TGTGCCAGCAGCGACAGCGAAACCTACGAGCAGTACTTC
CDR3 protein: CASSDSETYEQYF
J gene: TRBJ2-7
clone size: few
D gene: -
V gene: TRBV4-2

CDR3 DNA: TGTGCCAGCAACCCAGGGGCTTGGAGTGGGGCCAACGTCCTGACTTTC
CDR3 protein: CASNPGAWSGANVLTF
J gene: TRBJ2-6
clone size: -
D gene: -
V gene: TRBV7-8

CDR3 DNA: TGTGCCAGCAGCCCAAGCGGGACAGGGACTTTACTACGCGAGCAGTACTTC
CDR3 protein: CASSPSGTGTLLREQYF
J gene: TRBJ2-7
clone size: -
D gene: TRBD1
V gene: TRBV9

CDR3 DNA: TGTGCCAGCAGTTTAACTAGCGGCGCGACGGGGGCCAACGTCCTGACTTTC
CDR3 protein: CASSLTSGATGANVLTF
J gene: TRBJ2-6
clone size: -
D gene: TRBD2
V gene: TRBV27

CDR3 DNA: TGCAGCGTTTTTTGGGAGGTGGAGACCCAGTACTTC
CDR3 protein: CSVFWEVETQYF
J gene: TRBJ2-5
clone size: -
D gene: -
V gene: TRBV29-1

CDR3 DNA: TGCGCCAGCAGCTCTACCGGGACGGGGGTAGGTGAGCAGTACTTC
CDR3 protein: CASSSTGTGVGEQYF
J gene: TRBJ2-7
clone size: -
D gene: -
V gene: TRBV5-1

CDR3 DNA: TGTGCCAGCAGTTTGGACAGGTTTAATGAAAAACTGTTTTTT
CDR3 protein: CASSLDRFNEKLFF
J gene: TRBJ1-4
clone size: -
D gene: TRBD1
V gene: TRBV27

CDR3 DNA: TGTGCCAGCAGCGCCCAGGGGGGATTTCAGCCCCAGCATTTT
CDR3 protein: CASSAQGGFQPQHF
J gene: TRBJ1-5
clone size: -
D gene: TRBD1
V gene: TRBV9

CDR3 DNA: TGTGCCAGCAGGTGCGGGGAGGTGAACACTGAAGCTTTCTTT
CDR3 protein: CASRCGEVNTEAFF
J gene: TRBJ1-1
clone size: -
D gene: -
V gene: TRBV11-3

CDR3 DNA: TGTGCCAGCAGCCTCGGGACTAGCGGCAAAGAGACCCAGTACTTC
CDR3 protein: CASSLGTSGKETQYF
J gene: TRBJ2-5
clone size: -
D gene: TRBD2
V gene: TRBV9

CDR3 DNA: TGTGCCAGTAGTATAGACGATAGCGGGAACAATGAGCAGTTCTTC
CDR3 protein: CASSIDDSGNNEQFF
J gene: TRBJ2-1
clone size: once
D gene: TRBD2
V gene: TRBV19

CDR3 DNA: TGCGCCAGCAGTCCCTTGAACACCGGGGAGCTGTTTTTT
CDR3 protein: CASSPLNTGELFF
J gene: TRBJ2-2
clone size: -
D gene: -
V gene: TRBV10-1

CDR3 DNA: TGCGCCAGCAGCCAGTCTTATGGACAGGGGGCGCGGGGGATTGAAAAACTGTTTTTT
CDR3 protein: CASSQSYGQGARGIEKLFF
J gene: TRBJ1-4
clone size: -
D gene: TRBD1
V gene: TRBV4-1

CDR3 DNA: TGCGCCAGCAGCCAAGACGGAGGGGCGGGTCAGCCCCAGCATTTT
CDR3 protein: CASSQDGGAGQPQHF
J gene: TRBJ1-5
clone size: -
D gene: -
V gene: TRBV4-1

CDR3 DNA: TGTGCCAGCAGCTTGGGGACAGTCTCCTACGAGCAGTACTTC
CDR3 protein: CASSLGTVSYEQYF
J gene: TRBJ2-7
clone size: once
D gene: -
V gene: TRBV5-6

CDR3 DNA: TGTGCCAGCAGCCAAGAAGGTGCGGGAGGTCCAGATACGCAGTATTTT
CDR3 protein: CASSQEGAGGPDTQYF
J gene: TRBJ2-3
clone size: -
D gene: TRBD2
V gene: TRBV4-2

CDR3 DNA: TGTGCCAGCAGCCCAGGGAAAGGGGTTAACAATGAGCAGTTCTTC
CDR3 protein: CASSPGKGVNNEQFF
J gene: TRBJ2-1
clone size: -
D gene: -
V gene: TRBV7-9

CDR3 DNA: TGTGCCTGGAGTGGGCTAGCGGGGGGCACGCGTGCGTTGGAGACCCAGTACTTC
CDR3 protein: CAWSGLAGGTRALETQYF
J gene: TRBJ2-5
clone size: once
D gene: TRBD2
V gene: TRBV30

CDR3 DNA: TGTGCCAGCAGCTTAGGTGAGCCCTACGAGCAGTACTTC
CDR3 protein: CASSLGEPYEQYF
J gene: TRBJ2-7
clone size: -
D gene: -
V gene: TRBV7-9

CDR3 DNA: TGTGCCAGCAACCCCGGACTAGCGGGGGGGCCGGGAGATACGCAGTATTTT
CDR3 protein: CASNPGLAGGPGDTQYF
J gene: TRBJ2-3
clone size: once
D gene: TRBD2
V gene: TRBV5-6

CDR3 DNA: TGTGCCAGCAGCTTGGGACAGGGTGCCTACGAGCAGTACTTC
CDR3 protein: CASSLGQGAYEQYF
J gene: TRBJ2-7
clone size: once
D gene: TRBD1
V gene: TRBV5-6

CDR3 DNA: TGTGCCAGCAGCCGACGAGGTTCCGGGGGGACAACAGATACGCAGTATTTT
CDR3 protein: CASSRRGSGGTTDTQYF
J gene: TRBJ2-3
clone size: -
D gene: -
V gene: TRBV7-6

CDR3 DNA: TGTGCCAGCAGCCCAGGGGGCGGCGGCACTGAAGCTTTCTTT
CDR3 protein: CASSPGGGGTEAFF
J gene: TRBJ1-1
clone size: -
D gene: TRBD1
V gene: TRBV6-4

CDR3 DNA: TGTGCCAGTAGTATAGTATTGACAGAGTACAATGAGCAGTTCTTC
CDR3 protein: CASSIVLTEYNEQFF
J gene: TRBJ2-1
clone size: -
D gene: -
V gene: TRBV19

CDR3 DNA: TGTGCCAGCAGTTTGGAACGGGAGATCTACGAGCAGTACTTC
CDR3 protein: CASSLEREIYEQYF
J gene: TRBJ2-7
clone size: -
D gene: -
V gene: TRBV28

CDR3 DNA: TGTGCCAGTAGTATAGTGGGGCTCAATCAGCCCCAGCATTTT
CDR3 protein: CASSIVGLNQPQHF
J gene: TRBJ1-5
clone size: -
D gene: -
V gene: TRBV19

CDR3 DNA: TGTGCCAGCAGTGCCACCAGCCGGAGGGAGGGAGAAGGTCAGCCCCAGCATTTT
CDR3 protein: CASSATSRREGEGQPQHF
J gene: TRBJ1-5
clone size: few
D gene: -
V gene: TRBV2

CDR3 DNA: TGTGCCAGCAGTGACGTGGGACACCCTCAAGAGACCCAGTACTTC
CDR3 protein: CASSDVGHPQETQYF
J gene: TRBJ2-5
clone size: -
D gene: -
V gene: TRBV6-1

CDR3 DNA: TGTGCCAGCAGTGAAGCAGCTAGCGGGAGGGGGAGTGAGCAGTTCTTC
CDR3 protein: CASSEAASGRGSEQFF
J gene: TRBJ2-1
clone size: -
D gene: TRBD2
V gene: TRBV6-1

CDR3 DNA: TGTGCCAGCAGCTTCGTGAACACTGAAGCTTTCTTT
CDR3 protein: CASSFVNTEAFF
J gene: TRBJ1-1
clone size: -
D gene: -
V gene: TRBV5-6

CDR3 DNA: TGTGCCAGTAGTTTGGGACTAGCGGCAGATACGCAGTATTTT
CDR3 protein: CASSLGLAADTQYF
J gene: TRBJ2-3
clone size: -
D gene: TRBD2
V gene: TRBV19